These 8 T cell receptor beta chains originate from one sample sequenced in a study of siplizumab effects on memory and regulatory T cells. Cocultured for around six days at 37°C were the mixed lymphocyte reaction cells. TCRdb's copy holds only in-frame clones and misses some; the assay was immunoSEQ multiplex PCR. The sample has 3,500 or so clones; around 54% are singletons. These receptors have no identified antigens. Material: CFSE-low (dividing) CD4+ T cells sorted from an allogeneic mixed lymphocyte reaction. These receptors all come from a human donor in good health; the cells came from an allogeneic mixed lymphocyte reaction.

The chain employs TRBV11-2 and TRBJ2-1; TRBD2 aligns across 11 bases. This CDR3 contains 15 residues. J was trimmed by 7 bases and V by 5 bases; bases with no gene match: 7. The germline gives CDR1 SGHAT, CDR2 FQNNGV. The DNA of the CDR3 is TGTGCCAGCAGCGGTAGCGGGAGGGCCTGGAATGAGCAGTTCTTC. The encoded protein is CASSGSGRAWNEQFF.

This clone was seen a few times. The chain combines TRBV10-3 with TRBJ1-1; no reliable D call. Trimming stripped 10 bases from V and 7 bases from J, with 16 bases between. The CDR3 loop spans 12 amino acids. CDR1 ENHRY and CDR2 SYGVKD come from the germline V gene. Here the CDR3 reads CATKKGGDEAFF. The CDR3 DNA sequence: TGTGCCACCAAGAAGGGTGGGGATGAAGCTTTCTTT.

This chain joins TRBV5-1 and TRBJ2-3; 7 nucleotides agree with TRBD1. The CDR3 consists of 16 residues. CDR1 is SGHRS and CDR2 is YFSETQ in the germline V gene. The V segment lost 4 bases and the J segment 2 bases; nucleotides outside the gene matches: 10. DNA of the CDR3: TGCGCCAGCAGCCCCGGCCGGGACAGCTTCACAGATACGCAGTATTTT. Translation gives CASSPGRDSFTDTQYF. The full variable domain, with the rest looked up from reference TRBV5-1 and TRBJ2-3, is KAGVTQTPRYLIKTRGQQVTLSCSPISGHRSVSWYQQTPGQGLQFLFEYFSETQRNKGNFPGRFSGRQFSNSRSEMNVSTLELGDSALYLCASSPGRDSFTDTQYFGPGTRLTVL.

The V and J genes are TRBV5-1 and TRBJ1-1, with D perhaps matching TRBD1 (6 bases). The CDR3 contains 14 residues. Trimming removed 0 bases at V and 4 bases at J, with 10 bases between. CDR1 and CDR2 from the germline V gene are SGHRS and YFSETQ. CDR3 DNA sequence: TGCGCCAGCAGCTTGGGTGGGGGCCCCACTGAAGCTTTCTTT. Protein: CASSLGGGPTEAFF.

In its sample, this clone was seen once. V usage is TRBV11-2 and J usage is TRBJ2-2, with 11 bases matching TRBD1. Trimming removed 5 bases from V and 6 bases from J; junction bases left unmatched: 5. CDR1 is SGHAT and CDR2 is FQNNGV in the germline V gene. This CDR3 has 15 amino acids. The CDR3 loop reads CASSIGQGAAGELFF. CDR3 DNA: TGTGCCAGCAGCATTGGACAGGGGGCGGCCGGGGAGCTGTTTTTT.

This clone was seen a handful of times. The V call is TRBV18, the J call TRBJ1-3; 8 bases line up with TRBD1. The CDR3 length is 15 residues. CDR1 is KGHSH and CDR2 is LQKENI in the germline V gene. Trimming removed 4 bases from V and 2 bases from J; junction bases left unmatched: 4. In DNA form, the CDR3 reads TGTGCCAGCTCACAGGCGACAGGGGCTGGAAACACCATATATTTT. Its protein is CASSQATGAGNTIYF.

This clone was recorded a few times. The chain uses TRBV14 and TRBJ2-1; the match to TRBD2 covers 8 bases. The V and J ends lost 2 bases and 2 bases, in that order; junction bases with no gene match: 5. The germline CDR1 and CDR2 sequences are SGHDN and FVKESK. This CDR3 region has 16 residues. The CDR3 loop is CASSQLPGLAYNEQFF. CDR3 DNA sequence: TGTGCCAGCAGCCAACTCCCGGGACTAGCCTACAATGAGCAGTTCTTC.

The table lists this clone with a few counts. This sequence joins TRBV7-2 and TRBJ1-6, with 8 bases that match TRBD1. The V gene's germline CDR1 is SGHTA and CDR2 FQGNSA. This CDR3 spans 15 amino acids. V dropped 4 bases and J dropped 10; count of bases not matched to a gene: 9. This CDR3 reads CASSSPTGARSPLHF. The CDR3, as DNA: TGTGCCAGCAGCTCCCCGACAGGGGCCAGATCACCCCTCCACTTT.